Presented here are 21 T cell receptor beta chains from one specimen sequenced in a study of cytomegalovirus exposure and HLA in healthy donors. The PCR made use of 60 Vbeta and 13 Jbeta primers. The assay was immunoSEQ multiplex PCR, and TCRdb's table has in-frame clones only and misses some. Here the sample spans 110,000 to 150,000 clones, roughly four fifths being singletons. Input material: PBMCs. All receptors come from a woman aged 60-70 years in good health and CMV-seropositive.

The V call is TRBV6-6, the J call TRBJ2-3, with a possible D match to TRBD2 (6 bases). The V gene lost 6 bases and the J gene lost 5 bases, with 15 bases spanning the gap. CDR1 and CDR2 (germline): MNHNY, SVGAGI (reference sequence). The CDR3 totals 14 residues. The CDR3: CASSRRESGDTQYF. The CDR3 DNA reads TGTGCCAGCAGCCGTCGGGAGTCGGGAGATACGCAGTATTTT.

The chain combines TRBV27 with TRBJ2-7; D unclear. The ends were cut back, 7 bases at V and 0 bases at J, with 10 bases in the middle. Germline V gene lookup returns CDR1 MNHEY and CDR2 SMNVEV (reference sequence). The CDR3 extends over 13 amino acids. The CDR3 bases are TGTGCCAGCACCGGTCGCCCCTCCTACGAGCAGTACTTC. The encoded protein is CASTGRPSYEQYF.

This sequence joins TRBV7-9 and TRBJ1-2; no reliable D call. In germline, CDR1 is SEHNR, CDR2 FQNEAQ (reference sequence). The CDR3 loop spans 16 amino acids. Trimming cost V 0 bases and J 3 bases, with 14 bases left between them. This CDR3 is CASSLAKRYGDYGYTF. The CDR3 nucleotides are TGTGCCAGCAGCTTAGCTAAGCGGTACGGTGACTATGGCTACACCTTC.

The chain carries TRBV25-1 and TRBJ2-7; D uncertain. The germline CDR1 and CDR2 sequences are MGHDK and SYGVNS. The CDR3 totals 13 residues. The ends were cut back, 5 bases at V and 3 bases at J, with 11 bases in the middle. CDR3 bases: TGTGCCAGCAGTTCCAGGTTCGGCTACGAGCAGTACTTC. As protein: CASSSRFGYEQYF.

J is TRBJ2-1 and V is TRBV9, with D maybe TRBD2 (6 bases). The CDR3 is 16 residues long. V was clipped by 0 bases and J by 5 bases, with 15 bases between them. Germline V gene data show CDR1 as SGDLS and CDR2 as YYNGEE. CDR3 nucleotides: TGTGCCAGCAGCGTAGACCCGATCGGAGGGGACAATGAGCAGTTCTTC. Translation: CASSVDPIGGDNEQFF.

V is TRBV19 and J is TRBJ2-7; possibly TRBD2 for D (7 bases). The CDR3 has 15 residues. V was shortened by 11 bases and J by 0 bases, with 20 bases between the two germline ends. The germline gives CDR1 LNHDA, CDR2 SQIVND (reference sequence). DNA of the CDR3: TGTGCCGTCGGGGAGGGGGGCTCTCCCTCCTACGAGCAGTACTTC. This gives the protein CAVGEGGSPSYEQYF.

This chain uses TRBV6-5 with TRBJ2-2, with 11 bases that match TRBD2. From germline, CDR1 is MNHEY and CDR2 SVGAGI. With 6 bases clipped from V and 3 bases from J, the junction kept 0 bases outside the gene matches. The CDR3 loop spans 14 amino acids. DNA of the CDR3: TGTGCCAGCAGGGGACTAGCGGACACCGGGGAGCTGTTTTTT. Its protein product is CASRGLADTGELFF.

This clone is medium-sized. V is TRBV7-9 and J is TRBJ1-5, with D possibly being TRBD1 (5 bases). Germline values: CDR1 SEHNR, CDR2 FQNEAQ (reference sequence). V dropped 8 bases and J dropped 2 bases, with 7 bases sitting between them. This CDR3 region has 12 residues. CDR3 sequence reads: CASGGGNQPQHF. CDR3 in DNA: TGTGCCAGCGGGGGGGGCAATCAGCCCCAGCATTTT.

This chain joins TRBV28 and TRBJ2-3, with TRBD2 identical over 8 bases. This CDR3 comprises 18 residues. Germline V gives CDR1 MDHEN, CDR2 SYDVKM. J lost 2 bases, V lost 4 bases, and 14 bases had no gene match. CDR3 residues: CASSYPMGSGKPTDTQYF. The CDR3 DNA sequence: TGTGCCAGCAGTTACCCCATGGGTAGCGGGAAGCCCACAGATACGCAGTATTTT.

The V call is TRBV11-3, the J call TRBJ2-1, with 9 positions matching TRBD2. The CDR3 consists of 15 residues. Looked up from germline, CDR1 is SGHNT and CDR2 is YENEEA. Trimming took 3 bases from V and 9 from J; bases not matched to a gene: 9. The CDR3 DNA reads as TGTGCCAGCAGCTTGAGGGGTAGCGGGAGTCCTGAGCAGTTCTTC. It encodes CASSLRGSGSPEQFF.

The CDR3 nucleotides are TGTGCCAGCTCGTCCCGGGTCGGGGCCTACGAGCAGTACTTC. Translating it yields CASSSRVGAYEQYF. The chain has TRBV18 and TRBJ2-7; D might be TRBD2 (5 bases). Germline V lookup: CDR1 KGHSH, CDR2 LQKENI. CDR3 length: 14 amino acids. V gave up 6 bases and J gave up 2 bases, with 14 bases separating them.

J is TRBJ2-5 and V is TRBV7-9; 11 bases map to TRBD2. The J call may be faulty, since TRBJ2-7 better matches the DNA end. Germline V gene lookup returns CDR1 SEHNR and CDR2 FQNEAQ (reference sequence). The CDR3 consists of 14 residues. CDR3 region: CASSLGLAGYEQYF. The CDR3 nucleotides read TGTGCCAGCAGCTTAGGACTAGCGGGATACGAGCAGTACTTC.

The chain recombines TRBV6-5 with TRBJ1-5; D perhaps matches TRBD1 (5 bases). From germline, CDR1 is MNHEY and CDR2 SVGAGI. This CDR3 contains 14 residues. The germline V and J ends were trimmed by 2 bases and 3 bases, with 8 bases remaining between them. This chain's CDR3 is CASSYGGDNQPQHF. The CDR3 region has the DNA TGTGCCAGCAGTTACGGGGGGGACAATCAGCCCCAGCATTTT.

The rearrangement uses TRBV2 and TRBJ2-3; TRBD2 matches 10 bases. Trimming at V came to 6 bases and at J to 1 base, leaving 1 base not matched to a gene. CDR3 length equals 14 residues. The V gene's germline CDR1 is SNHLY and CDR2 FYNNEI. CDR3 residues: CASRLAGRTDTQYF. The CDR3 nucleotides read TGTGCCAGCAGACTAGCGGGGCGCACAGATACGCAGTATTTT.

This clone appeared a single time. The gene calls are TRBV2 and TRBJ1-5, with 10 bases aligning to TRBD1. The germline V gene encodes CDR1 SNHLY and CDR2 FYNNEI. J gave up 5 bases and V 6 bases, and 4 bases lay outside the gene matches. This CDR3 has 14 amino acids. In DNA, the CDR3 is TGTGCCAGCAGCCGACAGGGGGCTGATCAGCCCCAGCATTTT. This encodes CASSRQGADQPQHF.

The chain is built from TRBV27 and TRBJ1-5; 8 bases align to TRBD1. Trimming removed 3 bases from V and 6 bases from J; junction bases left unmatched: 4. The CDR3 totals 14 residues. Germline V gene data show CDR1 as MNHEY and CDR2 as SMNVEV (reference sequence). CDR3 DNA: TGTGCCAGCAGTTTGGACAGGGATAGTCAGCCCCAGCATTTT. The encoded protein is CASSLDRDSQPQHF.

V gene TRBV4-1 combines with J gene TRBJ1-1; 7 nucleotides line up with TRBD1. Per germline, CDR1 MGHRA and CDR2 YSYEKL. After removal of 0 bases from V and 4 bases from J, the junction contained 5 bases not matched to a gene. The CDR3 totals 15 residues. The CDR3 loop reads CASSQDPTGSTEAFF. The DNA for the CDR3 is TGCGCCAGCAGCCAAGACCCGACAGGGAGCACTGAAGCTTTCTTT.

The chain couples TRBV27 to TRBJ2-1, with 12 bases that match TRBD2. The CDR3 length is 14 residues. Germline V gene data show CDR1 as MNHEY and CDR2 as SMNVEV (reference sequence). V trimming: 6 bases; J trimming: 9 bases; junction bases outside the gene matches: 6. The CDR3 region is CASSRLAGDLEQFF. CDR3 bases: TGTGCCAGCAGCCGACTAGCGGGGGACCTTGAGCAGTTCTTC.

V is TRBV5-4 and J is TRBJ1-2; 9 positions agree with TRBD1. CDR1 and CDR2 (germline): SGHNT, YYREEE (reference sequence). V lost 3 bases to trimming and J lost 2 bases; unmatched junction nucleotides: 11. CDR3 size: 17 residues. The DNA of the CDR3 is TGTGCCAGCAGCTCACTCCCCAGGACAGGGGAGAACTATGGCTACACCTTC. Its protein is CASSSLPRTGENYGYTF.

The chain carries TRBV5-1 and TRBJ1-2; 10 bases agree with TRBD1. CDR3 length: 15 amino acids. CDR1 and CDR2 from the germline V gene are SGHRS and YFSETQ. With 2 bases clipped from V and 4 bases from J, the junction kept 5 bases outside the gene matches. The CDR3 region is CASSFSGTGAYGYTF. The DNA for the CDR3 is TGCGCCAGCAGCTTTTCCGGGACAGGGGCCTATGGCTACACCTTC.

This chain uses TRBV28 with TRBJ2-5; 8 bases align to TRBD1. CDR3 size: 15 residues. Germline CDR1 MDHEN, CDR2 SYDVKM. J was trimmed by 5 bases and V by 4 bases; bases with no gene match: 9. This CDR3 reads CASSYSQGAGETQYF. The CDR3 DNA is TGTGCCAGCAGTTACTCTCAGGGGGCAGGGGAGACCCAGTACTTC.